Each of the 27 T cell receptor beta chains below was sequenced from the same sample in a study of blood T cell repertoires in COVID-19 (dated by TCRdb to the early 2020s). Libraries were prepared through the immunoSEQ multiplex PCR assay. Entries here come from immuneACCESS through TCRdb and include only in-frame sequences with V and J called. Some clones fail to appear in such tables; in the studies checked, an unresolved V gene covers under half of the shortfall, and the cause of the remainder is unknown. Counted in this sample were about 140,000 clones; approximately 89% of them appeared once. Over 9.5% of the sample belongs to the ten largest clones. The sequenced sample was peripheral blood. Receptor source: a man aged 55-75 years with active or convalescent COVID-19.

The chain has TRBV9 and TRBJ2-7; 8 bases line up with TRBD2. The germline V gene has CDR1 SGDLS and CDR2 YYNGEE. The CDR3 sequence is 14 residues long. V lost 1 base to trimming and J lost 3 bases; unmatched junction nucleotides: 3. The CDR3 spells CASSVLAGNYEQYF. The CDR3 region has the DNA TGTGCCAGCAGCGTACTAGCGGGTAACTACGAGCAGTACTTC.

This clone was seen a handful of times. V gene TRBV25-1 combines with J gene TRBJ2-7; weak D call: TRBD1 (5 bases). Germline V gives CDR1 MGHDK, CDR2 SYGVNS. CDR3 length: 14 amino acids. V was shortened by 4 bases and J by 0 bases, with 10 bases between the two germline ends. CDR3 residues: CASSGQPSSYEQYF. The CDR3 region has the DNA TGTGCCAGCAGTGGACAGCCCAGCTCCTACGAGCAGTACTTC.

This chain uses TRBV19 with TRBJ1-1; D ambiguous. The CDR3 is 14 residues long. Per the germline V gene, CDR1 is LNHDA and CDR2 is SQIVND (reference sequence). The ends were cut back, 4 bases at V and 0 bases at J, with 9 bases in the middle. CDR3 protein: CASSKRQLNTEAFF. In DNA, the CDR3 is TGTGCCAGTAGTAAGAGGCAGTTGAACACTGAAGCTTTCTTT.

This clone was observed once. The gene calls are TRBV24-1 and TRBJ2-3, with 10 bases matching TRBD2. After removal of 5 bases from V and 4 bases from J, the junction contained 5 bases not matched to a gene. Looked up from germline, CDR1 is KGHDR and CDR2 is SFDVKD. The CDR3 covers 15 residues. CDR3 bases: TGTGCCACCAGTGGTACTAGCGGGAAGGCAGATACGCAGTATTTT. Amino acids: CATSGTSGKADTQYF.

The chain has TRBV19 and TRBJ1-2, with TRBD1 as a possible D gene (5 bases). The CDR3 extends over 14 amino acids. The ends were cut back, 3 bases at V and 7 bases at J, with 15 bases in the middle. Germline CDR1 and CDR2: LNHDA and SQIVND (reference sequence). The CDR3 here is CASSIMAGRSGYTF. The CDR3 DNA is TGTGCCAGTAGTATTATGGCAGGGAGGTCTGGCTACACCTTC.

This CDR3 reads CASSPPGQGVNQPQHF. In DNA, the CDR3 is TGTGCCAGCAGCCCCCCCGGACAGGGGGTAAATCAGCCCCAGCATTTT. The chain combines TRBV6-6 with TRBJ1-5; 10 bases map to TRBD1. This CDR3 is 16 amino acids long. Germline V gene lookup returns CDR1 MNHNY and CDR2 SVGAGI (reference sequence). With V trimmed by 6 bases and J by 4 bases, 9 bases remained unmatched.

The table lists this clone with a count of one. V and J are TRBV19 and TRBJ1-1; D uncertain. The germline V gene has CDR1 LNHDA and CDR2 SQIVND (reference sequence). V was clipped by 7 bases and J by 4 bases, with 16 bases between them. This CDR3 is built from 14 residues. The CDR3 DNA reads TGTGCCAGTAAACCTCGGGGAAGAGGCACTGAAGCTTTCTTT. It yields the protein CASKPRGRGTEAFF. Drawing the rest from reference TRBV19 and TRBJ1-1, the complete variable domain is DGGITQSPKYLFRKEGQNVTLSCEQNLNHDAMYWYRQDPGQGLRLIYYSQIVNDFQKGDIAEGYSVSREKKESFPLTVTSAQKNPTAFYLCASKPRGRGTEAFFGQGTRLTVV.

The chain joins TRBV27 to TRBJ1-6, with a tentative D call TRBD1 (5 bases). Germline lookup yields CDR1 MNHEY and CDR2 SMNVEV (reference sequence). The CDR3 is 15 amino acids. The germline V and J ends were trimmed by 3 bases and 10 bases, with 16 bases remaining between them. CDR3 loop: CASSFEAGRSSPLHF. The DNA for the CDR3 is TGTGCCAGCAGTTTCGAGGCAGGGCGGAGCTCACCCCTCCACTTT.

The CDR3 reads CASSLRGQLGVALHF. The CDR3 nucleotides are TGTGCCAGCAGTTTACGGGGACAGTTGGGGGTAGCCCTCCACTTT. The rearrangement links TRBV27 to TRBJ1-6; TRBD1 agrees at 7 bases. V lost 2 bases and J lost 14; bases outside the gene matches: 12. Germline CDR1 and CDR2: MNHEY and SMNVEV (reference sequence). The CDR3 runs 15 residues.

This chain links TRBV24-1 with TRBJ2-1, with 7 bases fitting TRBD2. There are 14 residues in the CDR3. The junction had 10 bases not matched to a gene; V was cut back by 12 bases and J by 3 bases. Germline CDR1 KGHDR, CDR2 SFDVKD. CDR3 residues: CACAYGGSYNEQFF. Written as DNA, the CDR3 is TGTGCCTGCGCCTACGGCGGGAGCTACAATGAGCAGTTCTTC.

V gene TRBV11-1 combines with J gene TRBJ2-3; D unresolved. This CDR3 comprises 14 residues. V lost 3 bases and J 8 bases, leaving 15 bases between the germline ends. CDR1 and CDR2 (germline): SGHAT, FQDESV (reference sequence). The CDR3 here is CASSLRPPYATQYF. Here the CDR3 DNA reads TGTGCCAGCAGCTTGAGGCCCCCCTACGCTACGCAGTATTTT.

This chain links TRBV19 with TRBJ1-5; 11 bases fit TRBD1. Germline CDR1 reads LNHDA; CDR2 reads SQIVND (reference sequence). The CDR3 spans 14 residues. Germline trimming cut 5 bases from V and 9 bases from J; bases unmatched to any gene: 6. This CDR3 reads CASSVGQGVGPQHF. DNA for the CDR3: TGTGCCAGTAGTGTGGGACAGGGGGTAGGGCCCCAGCATTTT.

The chain uses TRBV5-1 and TRBJ1-6; TRBD1 aligns across 8 bases. Germline CDR1 is SGHRS and CDR2 is YFSETQ. V lost 0 bases and J lost 6; bases outside the gene matches: 5. There are 16 residues in the CDR3. This CDR3 is CASSLDPGQANSPLHF. CDR3 nucleotide sequence: TGCGCCAGCAGCTTGGACCCGGGACAGGCTAATTCACCCCTCCACTTT.

The rearrangement joins TRBV7-3 to TRBJ1-1, with TRBD1 matching over 8 bases. V lost 4 bases and J lost 2; bases outside the gene matches: 3. CDR1 is SGHTA and CDR2 is FQGTGA in the germline V gene. This CDR3 contains 14 residues. This CDR3 is CASSSGQGNTEAFF. The CDR3, as DNA: TGTGCCAGCAGCTCTGGACAGGGTAACACTGAAGCTTTCTTT.

The chain joins TRBV28 to TRBJ1-1, with D maybe TRBD1 (6 bases). The ends were cut back, 2 bases at V and 0 bases at J, with 7 bases in the middle. This CDR3 is built from 14 residues. The germline V gene encodes CDR1 MDHEN and CDR2 SYDVKM. The CDR3 loop reads CASSLQGMNTEAFF. Written as DNA, the CDR3 is TGTGCCAGCAGTTTACAGGGGATGAACACTGAAGCTTTCTTT.

The gene calls are TRBV20-1 and TRBJ1-2; 7 positions match TRBD1. J gave up 6 bases and V 4 bases, and 2 bases lay outside the gene matches. This CDR3 contains 11 residues. From germline, CDR1 is DFQATT and CDR2 SNEGSKA (reference sequence). Here the CDR3 DNA reads TGCAGTGCTATACAGGGGCATGGCTACACCTTC. Amino acids: CSAIQGHGYTF.

This chain uses TRBV6-5 with TRBJ2-6, with D unresolved. Trimming left V 4 bases short and J 0 bases short, with 10 bases between. The CDR3 sequence is 16 residues long. Germline lookup yields CDR1 MNHEY and CDR2 SVGAGI. This CDR3 reads CASSSPGRSGANVLTF. CDR3 coding DNA: TGTGCCAGCAGTTCCCCTGGCCGCTCTGGGGCCAACGTCCTGACTTTC.

The J gene is TRBJ2-7, the V gene TRBV12-3 or TRBV12-4; possible D gene TRBD1, 5 bases. V lost 1 base to trimming and J lost 3 bases, with 7 bases between them. The CDR3 runs 13 residues. CDR3: CASSLGTGYEQYF. The DNA of the CDR3 is TGTGCCAGCAGTTTAGGTACAGGCTACGAGCAGTACTTC.

The chain recombines TRBV29-1 with TRBJ2-1; 13 bases fit TRBD2. CDR1 SQVTM and CDR2 ANQGSEA come from the germline V gene. The CDR3 spans 16 residues. J gave up 4 bases and V 4 bases, and 7 bases lay outside the gene matches. The CDR3 coding sequence is TGCAGCGTTGCCCAACTAGCGGGAGGGAGATACAATGAGCAGTTCTTC. Its translation is CSVAQLAGGRYNEQFF.

This sequence joins TRBV6-5 and TRBJ2-7; 10 bases agree with TRBD2. The CDR3 extends over 14 amino acids. Per germline, CDR1 MNHEY and CDR2 SVGAGI. The V segment lost 6 bases and the J segment 2 bases; nucleotides outside the gene matches: 4. The CDR3 DNA follows: TGTGCCAGCAGCAAACTAGCGGGGACCTACGAGCAGTACTTC. Translating it yields CASSKLAGTYEQYF.

The J gene is TRBJ2-5, the V gene TRBV7-3; possible D gene TRBD1, 6 bases. Germline CDR1 and CDR2: SGHTA and FQGTGA. The CDR3 totals 15 residues. With 5 bases removed from V and 5 bases from J, the gap between germline ends came to 18 bases. The CDR3 loop is CASSKEPTGNETQYF. CDR3 nucleotide sequence: TGTGCCAGCAGCAAAGAACCCACAGGGAACGAGACCCAGTACTTC.

This clone was counted once. V gene TRBV28 combines with J gene TRBJ1-6; unclear D gene. Germline values: CDR1 MDHEN, CDR2 SYDVKM. The CDR3 consists of 14 residues. V was pared by 2 bases and J by 5 bases, with 7 bases between. CDR3: CASSLEGDNSPLHF. CDR3 bases: TGTGCCAGCAGTTTAGAGGGTGATAATTCACCCCTCCACTTT.

The chain has TRBV6-4 and TRBJ2-1, with D possibly matching TRBD2 (5 bases). V dropped 0 bases and J dropped 9 bases, with 12 bases sitting between them. The CDR3 runs 14 residues. CDR1 MRHNA and CDR2 SNTAGT come from the germline V gene. The CDR3 DNA sequence: TGTGCCAGCAGTGACTCGGGAGCGCTGGTTGAGCAGTTCTTC. It is translated as CASSDSGALVEQFF.

The rearrangement joins TRBV7-6 to TRBJ1-4; D is perhaps TRBD1 (6 bases). The CDR3 runs 16 residues. CDR1 SGHVS and CDR2 FNYEAQ come from the germline V gene. V was pared by 1 base and J by 7 bases, with 16 bases between. In nucleotides, the CDR3 is TGTGCCAGCAGCTTAGGCGGGGGCAGGGACGGTGAAAAACTGTTTTTT. Protein sequence: CASSLGGGRDGEKLFF.

The chain recombines TRBV7-9 with TRBJ1-6; D may be TRBD1 (6 bases). The V gene lost 5 bases and the J gene lost 4 bases, with 12 bases spanning the gap. Germline CDR1 reads SEHNR; CDR2 reads FQNEAQ (reference sequence). This CDR3 is 15 amino acids long. The CDR3 DNA reads TGTGCCAGCAGCCCGGGGGGACAATATAATTCACCCCTCCACTTT. As protein: CASSPGGQYNSPLHF.

This chain links TRBV6-5 with TRBJ2-3; 10 bases map to TRBD1. This CDR3 region has 15 residues. V was clipped by 6 bases and J by 2 bases; unmatched bases: 5. Germline assignment: CDR1 MNHEY and CDR2 SVGAGI. The CDR3 spells CASRKDRGLTDTQYF. The CDR3 DNA follows: TGTGCCAGCAGAAAAGACAGGGGGCTCACAGATACGCAGTATTTT.

The rearrangement uses TRBV10-3 and TRBJ1-1, with a weak D call TRBD1 (6 bases). V shed 9 bases and J shed 4 bases, with 9 bases lying between them. In germline, CDR1 is ENHRY, CDR2 SYGVKD. This CDR3 spans 11 amino acids. The CDR3: CAIRGGTEAFF. CDR3 DNA: TGTGCCATACGAGGGGGCACTGAAGCTTTCTTT.